The present T cell receptor (beta chain) was sequenced within a study of T-cell reconstitution after alpha-beta-depleted transplantation in children. This clonotype was detected ten times or more. Its target is unknown. The TCRbeta library incorporated unique molecular identifiers. One entry per CDR3 protein results from TCRdb running MiXCR on the PCR reads. Here the sample spans under 300,000 distinct CDR3 sequences, 11% being singletons. V shed 4 bases and J shed 1 base, with 9 bases lying between them. CDR1 is SGDLS and CDR2 is YYNGEE in the germline V gene. This CDR3 spans 15 amino acids. Study results and caveats: It was surviving recipient T cells and thymic progenitors that gave some patients high TCRbeta diversity at day 60. Alpha-beta T cells about two months after transplant reportedly derived from several hundred expanded graft clones. T-cell counts and diversity were attributed mostly to newly produced T cells one year after transplant.

The starting material was peripheral blood, obtained 180 days after TCRalphabeta/CD19-depleted stem cell transplant. This chain connects TRBV9 to TRBJ1-6; D unresolved. This clonotype was sampled from a male patient aged 2 to 9 who had a stem cell transplant for chronic granulomatous disease, so the T cells may come from the graft donor. CDR3 residues: CASSRDGSYNSPLHF. The CDR3 DNA reads TGTGCCAGCAGCCGGGATGGGTCCTATAATTCACCCCTCCACTTT.